Presented here are 4 T cell receptor beta chains from one specimen sequenced in a study of T-cell reconstitution after alpha-beta-depleted transplantation in children. Unique molecular identifiers were incorporated when the TCRbeta library was constructed. TCRdb re-analysed the PCR reads in MiXCR, keeping a single row per CDR3 protein. The sample has about 360,000 distinct CDR3 sequences; 10% to 15% are singletons. The sequencing here drew on PBMCs, taken from the stem cell graft. The source of these receptors is a human donor who donated a stem cell graft to a child with Fanconi anemia.

The sample holds one count of this clonotype. Because the CDR3 is missing its conserved closing phenylalanine or tryptophan, this is likely a read error. The chain combines TRBV29-1 with TRBJ2-3; D possibly corresponds to TRBD2 (6 bases). Germline V gene sequence: CDR1 SQVTM, CDR2 ANQGSEA. The CDR3 is made up of 14 amino acids. With 6 bases removed from V and 1 base from J, the gap between germline ends came to 14 bases. CDR3 protein: CSVGVGTGTDTQYY. CDR3 DNA: TGCAGCGTGGGGGTGGGGACTGGCACAGATACGCAGTATTAT.

The V and J genes are TRBV7-6 and TRBJ2-1; 7 bases fit TRBD1. The CDR3 loop spans 12 amino acids. Germline V gene lookup returns CDR1 SGHVS and CDR2 FNYEAQ. V shed 5 bases, J shed 9 bases, and the junction held 4 bases outside the gene matches. DNA for the CDR3: TGTGCCAGCAGCAAGGGGGCGACTGAGCAGTTCTTC. Protein product: CASSKGATEQFF.

This clonotype was seen ten or more times. The chain employs TRBV5-5 and TRBJ2-1; 8 nucleotides match TRBD2. The length of the CDR3 is 17 residues. V dropped 2 bases and J dropped 0; count of bases not matched to a gene: 7. Germline CDR1 is SGHKS and CDR2 is YYEKEE (reference sequence). The CDR3 region has the DNA TGTGCCAGCAGCTTTCTAGTCGCGGGGGGCTCCTACAATGAGCAGTTCTTC. This sequence encodes CASSFLVAGGSYNEQFF.

This clonotype was recorded a few times. The chain uses TRBV10-3 and TRBJ2-1, with D maybe TRBD2 (5 bases). Trimming stripped 4 bases from V and 1 base from J, with 11 bases between. The CDR3 covers 15 residues. CDR1 is ENHRY and CDR2 is SYGVKD in the germline V gene. CDR3 sequence reads: CAISAEAGSYNEQFF. Written as DNA, the CDR3 is TGTGCCATCAGTGCGGAGGCAGGATCCTACAATGAGCAGTTCTTC.